This note documents a single TCR beta chain sequence. CDR1 and CDR2 from the germline V gene are SGHDT and YYEEEE. Trimming took 4 bases from V and 3 from J; bases not matched to a gene: 11. The CDR3 covers 16 residues. These data are taken from a study of blood T cell repertoires in COVID-19. The table came from immunoSEQ multiplex PCR; TCRdb's copy has only in-frame clones and leaves some out. The data hold about 81,000 clones, with roughly 82% observed a single time. Sequencing was performed on peripheral blood. The sequence was collected from a human donor in a cohort sampled during active COVID-19. The chain carries TRBV5-6 and TRBJ1-2; 8 nucleotides line up with TRBD1. The CDR3 DNA is TGTGCCAGCAGCGTACTCAACCTGGGACAGGACTATGGCTACACCTTC. Its protein product is CASSVLNLGQDYGYTF.